This T cell receptor (beta chain) came from a study of cytomegalovirus exposure and HLA in healthy donors. 13 Jbeta primers and 60 Vbeta primers were used for the PCR. Sequencing was performed with immunoSEQ multiplex PCR; in TCRdb, only in-frame clones are kept and a portion is missing. This table lists about 140,000 clones. The V and J ends lost 6 bases and 2 bases respectively, with 3 bases between them. The length of the CDR3 is 11 residues. CDR1 is MNHEY and CDR2 is SVGAGI in the germline V gene. This rearrangement joins TRBV6-5 to TRBJ2-3; no reliable D call. What was sequenced was PBMCs. The sequence came from a male donor in good health and CMV-seronegative. The CDR3 sequence is CASRYTDTQYF. DNA of the CDR3: TGTGCCAGCAGGTACACAGATACGCAGTATTTT.